Following are 20 T cell receptor beta chains from one sample sequenced in a study of cytomegalovirus exposure and HLA in healthy donors. Method: immunoSEQ multiplex PCR; TCRdb's copy keeps in-frame clones and lacks some. In the table there are about 110,000 clones, around 87% of which are singletons. The sample consisted of PBMCs. All receptors derive from a woman aged 18-29 years in good health and CMV-seropositive.

V and J are TRBV5-1 and TRBJ2-3; TRBD2 agrees at 7 bases. Germline CDR1 and CDR2: SGHRS and YFSETQ. The CDR3 totals 16 residues. Trimming cost V 4 bases and J 6 bases; bases outside gene matches: 14. CDR3 DNA sequence: TGCGCCAGCAGCGTCGTTGCGGGAGCCATTTTGGATACGCAGTATTTT. This sequence encodes CASSVVAGAILDTQYF.

V gene TRBV5-1 combines with J gene TRBJ1-5; the match to TRBD1 covers 7 bases. CDR3 length equals 15 residues. Trimming cost V 3 bases and J 2 bases; bases outside gene matches: 5. CDR1 is SGHRS and CDR2 is YFSETQ in the germline V gene. Written as DNA, the CDR3 is TGCGCCAGCAGCTCGGGACAGCCCGGCAATCAGCCCCAGCATTTT. Protein: CASSSGQPGNQPQHF.

The V and J genes are TRBV28 and TRBJ2-7, with D maybe TRBD1 (5 bases). This CDR3 is built from 13 residues. Per the germline V gene, CDR1 is MDHEN and CDR2 is SYDVKM. Trimming cost V 3 bases and J 3 bases, with 9 bases left between them. Here the CDR3 DNA reads TGTGCCAGCAGTTTTGGGGCCAACTACGAGCAGTACTTC. This translates into CASSFGANYEQYF.

The CDR3 protein is CASSLGSSGRAPEETQYF. In nucleotides, the CDR3 is TGTGCCAGCAGCTTAGGTTCAAGCGGGAGGGCTCCGGAAGAGACCCAGTACTTC. The chain combines TRBV7-3 with TRBJ2-5, with 10 bases identical to TRBD2. CDR1 and CDR2 from the germline V gene are SGHTA and FQGTGA. This CDR3 contains 18 residues. V lost 2 bases and J lost 3; bases outside the gene matches: 12.

This clone was detected only a few times. The chain is built from TRBV2 and TRBJ1-5, with D perhaps matching TRBD1 (5 bases). Looked up from germline, CDR1 is SNHLY and CDR2 is FYNNEI. Deletions cut 4 bases from V and 7 bases from J, with 14 bases between. The CDR3 is 14 amino acids. The CDR3 nucleotides read TGTGCCAGCAGTGTTGGGGGAGGTGGGCAGCCCCAGCATTTT. It encodes CASSVGGGGQPQHF.

The genes are TRBV27 and TRBJ1-6; D ambiguous. The CDR3 spans 13 residues. V was pared by 6 bases and J by 7 bases, with 10 bases between. CDR1 is MNHEY and CDR2 is SMNVEV in the germline V gene (reference sequence). CDR3 protein: CASSTEANSPLHF. Here the CDR3 DNA reads TGTGCCAGCAGCACGGAAGCGAATTCACCCCTCCACTTT.

The chain is built from TRBV23-1 and TRBJ2-3, with 8 nucleotides matching TRBD1. TRBV23-1 falls under the ORF class, with uncertain function. The CDR3 is 15 residues long. Germline trimming cut 4 bases from V and 5 bases from J; bases unmatched to any gene: 8. In nucleotides, the CDR3 is TGCGCCAGCAGTCCGCGCAGGGGGCGCCTAGATACGCAGTATTTT. As protein: CASSPRRGRLDTQYF.

This chain connects TRBV27 to TRBJ2-2; D is perhaps TRBD2 (6 bases). The CDR3 has 14 residues. CDR1 MNHEY and CDR2 SMNVEV come from the germline V gene (reference sequence). The V end lost 1 base, the J end lost 6 bases, and 9 bases lay between the germline ends. CDR3 nucleotide sequence: TGTGCCAGCAGTTTATTGGAGGGTCCCGGGGAGCTGTTTTTT. Residues: CASSLLEGPGELFF.

This chain links TRBV7-2 with TRBJ2-1; 8 bases line up with TRBD1. Germline-derived CDR1 and CDR2 are SGHTA and FQGNSA. The CDR3 extends over 15 amino acids. J lost 6 bases, V lost 5 bases, and 9 bases had no gene match. The CDR3 coding sequence is TGTGCCAGCAGCCCGGACAGGGCGCCCTTCAATGAGCAGTTCTTC. This gives the protein CASSPDRAPFNEQFF.

The genes are TRBV7-3 and TRBJ1-1, with 7 bases identical to TRBD1. CDR1 and CDR2 (germline): SGHTA, FQGTGA. This CDR3 spans 13 amino acids. Trimming took 5 bases from V and 3 from J; bases not matched to a gene: 3. CDR3 sequence reads: CASSEDRDTEAFF. CDR3 bases: TGTGCCAGCAGCGAAGACAGGGACACTGAAGCTTTCTTT.

The chain couples TRBV7-8 to TRBJ2-7, with 7 bases matching TRBD1. V shed 3 bases, J shed 6 bases, and the junction held 8 bases outside the gene matches. The V gene's germline CDR1 is SGHVS and CDR2 FQNEAQ. The CDR3 loop spans 14 amino acids. The CDR3 sequence: CASSFQDREGEQYF. The CDR3 coding sequence is TGTGCCAGCAGCTTTCAAGACAGGGAAGGCGAGCAGTACTTC.

This clone occurred a few times. The genes are TRBV9 and TRBJ1-3; D might be TRBD1 (6 bases). Trimming stripped 0 bases from V and 4 bases from J, with 11 bases between. This CDR3 is 15 amino acids long. CDR1 and CDR2 from the germline V gene are SGDLS and YYNGEE. The DNA of the CDR3 is TGTGCCAGCAGCGTAGGGAGCCAGGGGGGAAACACCATATATTTT. Encoded protein: CASSVGSQGGNTIYF.

This clone was recorded once. In DNA, the CDR3 is TGTGCCAGCGGAACCGGGACAGCTTATGAAAAACTGTTTTTT. Translating it yields CASGTGTAYEKLFF. The chain employs TRBV2 and TRBJ1-4, with 7 nucleotides matching TRBD1. V was pared by 8 bases and J by 6 bases, with 9 bases of the junction left unmatched. Per the germline V gene, CDR1 is SNHLY and CDR2 is FYNNEI. The length of the CDR3 is 14 residues. The variable domain in full, with the rest retrieved from reference TRBV2 and TRBJ1-4, is EPEVTQTPSHQVTQMGQEVILRCVPISNHLYFYWYRQILGQKVEFLVSFYNNEISEKSEIFDDQFSVERPDGSNFTLKIRSTKLEDSAMYFCASGTGTAYEKLFFGSGTQLSVL.

This chain uses TRBV9 with TRBJ1-2; D possibly corresponds to TRBD1 (6 bases). The CDR3 totals 14 residues. The V and J ends lost 4 bases and 4 bases respectively, with 14 bases between them. Germline values: CDR1 SGDLS, CDR2 YYNGEE. The CDR3 bases are TGTGCCAGCAGCCCCGACAGGCAGGTCTATGGCTACACCTTC. It translates to CASSPDRQVYGYTF.

The chain joins TRBV11-2 to TRBJ2-1; TRBD2 might be the D (8 bases). The CDR3 covers 15 residues. V dropped 4 bases and J dropped 10 bases, with 20 bases sitting between them. In germline, CDR1 is SGHAT, CDR2 FQNNGV. Written as DNA, the CDR3 is TGTGCCAGCAGCTCCCTGAGGGGGCGGGGGGTGGAGCAGTTCTTC. This gives the protein CASSSLRGRGVEQFF.

The chain links TRBV7-8 to TRBJ2-5, with D perhaps matching TRBD2 (6 bases). V was trimmed by 0 bases and J by 4 bases, leaving 15 bases between them. CDR3 length: 16 residues. CDR1 is SGHVS, CDR2 FQNEAQ, per germline. The CDR3 bases are TGTGCCAGCAGCTTAGCCCTTGGCGAGGGAGGAGAGACCCAGTACTTC. Amino acids: CASSLALGEGGETQYF.

The rearrangement links TRBV28 to TRBJ1-2, with D perhaps TRBD1 (5 bases). Germline V CDR1 and CDR2: MDHEN, SYDVKM. V was cut by 1 base and J by 4 bases, with 13 bases left in between. The CDR3 is 15 amino acids. The DNA of the CDR3 is TGTGCCAGCAGTTTATCCTCCAGGGCCCGCTATGGCTACACCTTC. Its protein is CASSLSSRARYGYTF.

The gene calls are TRBV7-9 and TRBJ2-7; D unresolved. Germline lookup yields CDR1 SEHNR and CDR2 FQNEAQ (reference sequence). Between the trimmed V and J ends, which lost 0 bases and 3 bases, there was a span of 9 bases. The CDR3 spans 14 residues. The CDR3 loop reads CASSLAAAVYEQYF. DNA of the CDR3: TGTGCCAGCAGCTTAGCGGCGGCAGTCTACGAGCAGTACTTC.

The chain couples TRBV5-4 to TRBJ2-7, with TRBD1 identical over 9 bases. J was trimmed by 3 bases and V by 4 bases; bases with no gene match: 11. Germline V lookup: CDR1 SGHNT, CDR2 YYREEE (reference sequence). The CDR3 runs to 16 residues. This chain's CDR3 is CASSKATGGYYYEQYF. The CDR3 DNA reads TGTGCCAGCAGCAAAGCGACAGGGGGTTACTACTACGAGCAGTACTTC.

The V call is TRBV20-1, the J call TRBJ1-2; D not certain. The CDR3 runs to 11 residues. Germline V lookup: CDR1 DFQATT, CDR2 SNEGSKA (reference sequence). CDR3 region: CISLGGDGYTF. DNA of the CDR3: TGCATATCTCTAGGAGGAGATGGCTACACCTTC.